Following are 3 T cell receptor beta chains from one sample sequenced in a study of cytomegalovirus exposure and HLA in healthy donors. The study ran its PCR with 60 Vbeta and 13 Jbeta primers. Repertoires were generated with immunoSEQ multiplex PCR, while TCRdb's copy carries only in-frame clones and drops some. The table has roughly 120,000 clones, around 77% seen once. The sample was PBMCs. Receptors originate from a human donor in good health.

The chain combines TRBV7-6 with TRBJ2-3; 9 bases agree with TRBD1. The length of the CDR3 is 16 residues. Germline CDR1 SGHVS, CDR2 FNYEAQ. Losses at the gene ends were 5 bases for V and 4 bases for J; bases not matched to a gene: 10. CDR3 nucleotide sequence: TGTGCCAGCAGCCCATCCGGGACAGGGCCGGCAGATACGCAGTATTTT. It translates to CASSPSGTGPADTQYF. Full variable domain (outside the CDR3, taken from reference TRBV7-6 and TRBJ2-3): GAGVSQSPRYKVTKRGQDVALRCDPISGHVSLYWYRQALGQGPEFLTYFNYEAQQDKSGLPNDRFSAERPEGSISTLTIQRTEQRDSAMYRCASSPSGTGPADTQYFGPGTRLTVL.

A word on this clone: Other nucleotide sequences in the sample specify the same CDR3. The chain has TRBV6-5 and TRBJ2-7; 14 nucleotides line up with TRBD2. The CDR3 spans 16 residues. J was trimmed by 4 bases and V by 4 bases; bases with no gene match: 6. Germline CDR1 is MNHEY and CDR2 is SVGAGI. CDR3 in amino acids: CASSSGTSGREYEQYF. The CDR3 DNA is TGTGCCAGCAGTTCAGGGACTAGCGGGAGAGAATACGAGCAGTACTTC.

CDR3 bases: TGTGCCAGCAGCGTAGAAGAGACATTAGGTAGGACAGATACGCAGTATTTT. Translating gives CASSVEETLGRTDTQYF. This chain connects TRBV9 to TRBJ2-3; unclear D gene. From germline, CDR1 is SGDLS and CDR2 YYNGEE. Trimming took off 0 bases at V and 3 bases at J, with 17 bases between the two ends. The CDR3 has 17 residues.